Following are 12 T cell receptor beta chains from one sample sequenced in a study of T cell repertoires in cytomegalovirus infection. Via MiXCR, TCRdb re-called the reads, giving one row per CDR3 protein. The table has just over 150,000 distinct CDR3 sequences, 23% seen once. Sequencing was performed on PBMCs. The receptors were gathered from a human donor in good health (CMV status not recorded). Some clones in this sample may be carry-over from other donors' samples.

The V call is TRBV13, the J call TRBJ2-1, with TRBD2 matching over 11 bases. CDR3 length: 14 residues. Germline lookup yields CDR1 PRHDT and CDR2 FYEKMQ (reference sequence). The V and J ends lost 8 bases and 5 bases, in that order; junction bases with no gene match: 5. CDR3 nucleotide sequence: TGTGCCAGCTCGCCGGGACTAGCGGACAATGAGCAGTTCTTC. Residues: CASSPGLADNEQFF.

This clonotype was detected many times. The chain couples TRBV7-2 to TRBJ2-7; TRBD2 matches 9 bases. V was pared by 5 bases and J by 4 bases, with 15 bases of the junction left unmatched. CDR3 length: 17 amino acids. Germline-derived CDR1 and CDR2 are SGHTA and FQGNSA. The CDR3, as DNA: TGTGCCAGCAGCCCCCGGGGGGCGGGAGGGCCGACGTACGAGCAGTACTTC. Its translation: CASSPRGAGGPTYEQYF.

This clonotype was seen only a few times. The V gene is TRBV20-1, the J gene TRBJ1-2; 7 nucleotides align to TRBD1. CDR1 is DFQATT, CDR2 SNEGSKA, per germline (reference sequence). The junction had 4 bases not matched to a gene; V was cut back by 1 base and J by 8 bases. The CDR3 length is 12 residues. The CDR3 spells CSARGQGEGYTF. CDR3 nucleotides: TGCAGTGCTAGAGGACAGGGAGAGGGCTACACCTTC.

The chain employs TRBV28 and TRBJ2-1; 12 bases are shared with TRBD2. CDR3 length: 17 amino acids. Trimming cost V 0 bases and J 7 bases; bases outside gene matches: 7. Germline CDR1 and CDR2: MDHEN and SYDVKM. The CDR3 DNA sequence: TGTGCCAGCAGTTTATGGTCTCTAGCGGGAGGGCCTAATGAGCAGTTCTTC. Amino acid sequence: CASSLWSLAGGPNEQFF.

About this clonotype itself: One junction end does not reproduce the germline sequence, and a read error may be involved. J is TRBJ2-7 and V is TRBV5-4, with D perhaps TRBD1 or TRBD2 (5 bases each). The CDR3 sequence is 14 residues long. Germline CDR1 reads SGHNT; CDR2 reads YYREEE (reference sequence). CDR3 protein: CASSSGAILYEQYF. For the CDR3, the DNA is TGTGCAAGCAGCTCCGGGGCAATTCTTTACGAGCAGTACTTC.

V and J are TRBV6-1 and TRBJ2-7, with a weak D call TRBD2 (6 bases). V was shortened by 6 bases and J by 5 bases, with 20 bases between the two germline ends. Germline V gives CDR1 MNHNS, CDR2 SASEGT. The CDR3 contains 15 residues. The CDR3 DNA reads TGTGCCAGCAGGGGAAGGTGGCGGGGAAGCGACGAGCAGTACTTC. Its protein product is CASRGRWRGSDEQYF.

CDR3 sequence: CASSQVLKQPQHF. CDR3 sequence (DNA): TGTGCCAGCAGCCAAGTTCTAAAACAGCCCCAGCATTTT. J is TRBJ1-5 and V is TRBV3-1; D not certain. Trimming removed 1 base from V and 7 bases from J, with 8 bases in between. The CDR3 is 13 amino acids. From germline, CDR1 is LGHDT and CDR2 YNNKEL (reference sequence).

The chain has TRBV14 and TRBJ2-7; 9 bases line up with TRBD2. The CDR3 runs 15 residues. V lost 3 bases, J lost 0 bases, and 3 bases stayed unmatched. Germline assignment: CDR1 SGHDN and CDR2 FVKESK. The CDR3 loop reads CASSQAAGGSYEQYF. Here the CDR3 DNA reads TGTGCCAGCAGCCAGGCAGCGGGAGGCTCCTACGAGCAGTACTTC.

This clonotype was seen at least ten times. The chain recombines TRBV7-2 with TRBJ1-4; D might be TRBD1 (6 bases). The CDR3 runs 14 residues. Germline-derived CDR1 and CDR2 are SGHTA and FQGNSA. Trimming shortened V by 5 bases and J by 3 bases, and 10 bases separated the two germline ends. The CDR3 here is CASSRNRANEKLFF. The CDR3 coding sequence is TGTGCCAGCAGCCGTAACAGGGCTAATGAAAAACTGTTTTTT.

The V and J genes are TRBV11-2 and TRBJ2-7; a weak D match, TRBD2 (6 bases). The CDR3 extends over 15 amino acids. The germline V gene has CDR1 SGHAT and CDR2 FQNNGV. V lost 1 base, J lost 1 base, and 11 bases lay in between. The CDR3 nucleotides read TGTGCCAGCAGCTTAGGGGCGGGAACATCCTACGAGCAGTACTTC. Encoded protein: CASSLGAGTSYEQYF.

The chain recombines TRBV15 with TRBJ2-5; 10 bases are a match to TRBD2. The trim removed 1 base at V and 3 bases at J, leaving 2 bases unmatched. Germline assignment: CDR1 LNHNV and CDR2 YYDKDF (reference sequence). The CDR3 has 15 residues. The CDR3 region has the DNA TGTGCCACCAGCAGAGGGACTAGCGGAGAAGAGACCCAGTACTTC. It codes for CATSRGTSGEETQYF.

This clonotype was seen repeatedly, ten times or more. The rearrangement uses TRBV7-9 and TRBJ1-5; no clear D. Deletions cut 0 bases from V and 8 bases from J, with 17 bases between. The V gene's germline CDR1 is SEHNR and CDR2 FQNEAQ (reference sequence). The CDR3 is made up of 16 amino acids. The CDR3: CASSLAGTANVEPQHF. The CDR3 nucleotides read TGTGCCAGCAGCTTAGCGGGTACAGCGAATGTAGAGCCCCAGCATTTT. Full variable domain (rest looked up from reference TRBV7-9 and TRBJ1-5): DTGVSQNPRHKITKRGQNVTFRCDPISEHNRLYWYRQTLGQGPEFLTYFQNEAQLEKSRLLSDRFSAERPKGSFSTLEIQRTEQGDSAMYLCASSLAGTANVEPQHFGDGTRLSIL.